A single sample gave rise to the 15 T cell receptor beta chains below, sequenced in a study of blood T cell repertoires in COVID-19. Clones were sequenced by immunoSEQ multiplex PCR, and TCRdb holds only the in-frame ones, with some missing. The table shows 200,000 or so clones, with 70% to 90% occurring only once. Sequencing was performed on peripheral blood. These TCRs come from a woman in her 70s with active or convalescent COVID-19.

The CDR3 reads CSASRRARVNEQFF. DNA for the CDR3: TGCAGTGCTAGTAGGAGGGCCCGAGTCAATGAGCAGTTCTTC. The rearrangement joins TRBV20-1 to TRBJ2-1; maybe TRBD2 (6 bases). Deletions cut 3 bases from V and 6 bases from J, with 15 bases between. The CDR3 covers 14 residues. Germline-derived CDR1 and CDR2 are DFQATT and SNEGSKA (reference sequence).

This chain links TRBV5-1 with TRBJ1-1; D gene unclear. The CDR3 sequence is 14 residues long. V was cut by 0 bases and J by 3 bases, with 9 bases left in between. Germline lookup yields CDR1 SGHRS and CDR2 YFSETQ. This CDR3 is CASSLGGGYTEAFF. For the CDR3, the DNA is TGCGCCAGCAGCTTGGGTGGCGGGTACACTGAAGCTTTCTTT.

The gene calls are TRBV18 and TRBJ1-4; tentatively, D is TRBD1 (6 bases). V was clipped by 3 bases and J by 4 bases, with 12 bases between them. This CDR3 has 15 amino acids. CDR1 and CDR2 from the germline V gene are KGHSH and LQKENI. The chain's CDR3 is CASSPQWTDNEKLFF. CDR3 nucleotides: TGTGCCAGCTCACCTCAGTGGACAGATAATGAAAAACTGTTTTTT.

V usage is TRBV5-4 and J usage is TRBJ1-2, with D maybe TRBD1 (6 bases). Trimming shortened V by 5 bases and J by 3 bases, and 11 bases separated the two germline ends. Germline CDR1 and CDR2: SGHNT and YYREEE (reference sequence). This CDR3 comprises 13 residues. CDR3 protein: CASRESGDYGYTF. CDR3 sequence (DNA): TGTGCCAGCAGGGAATCAGGGGACTATGGCTACACCTTC.

This clone was observed once. The genes are TRBV2 and TRBJ2-3; the match to TRBD1 covers 10 bases. The junction had 9 bases not matched to a gene; V was cut back by 6 bases and J by 6 bases. Germline assignment: CDR1 SNHLY and CDR2 FYNNEI. The CDR3 covers 15 residues. CDR3 protein: CASRRQGAQGDTQYF. The DNA for the CDR3 is TGTGCCAGCAGGAGACAGGGGGCGCAGGGGGATACGCAGTATTTT.

The rearrangement links TRBV27 to TRBJ2-1; D remains unclear. The V gene's germline CDR1 is MNHEY and CDR2 SMNVEV (reference sequence). The CDR3 is 12 amino acids. V lost 5 bases, J lost 6 bases, and 8 bases lay in between. The CDR3 reads CASSRLGNEQFF. The DNA of the CDR3 is TGTGCCAGCAGTCGCCTAGGCAATGAGCAGTTCTTC.

This chain uses TRBV3-1 (or the pseudogene TRBV3-2) with TRBJ1-1; TRBD1 aligns across 7 bases. The junction had 13 bases not matched to a gene; V was cut back by 5 bases and J by 10 bases. This CDR3 is built from 14 residues. From germline, CDR1 is LGHDT and CDR2 YNNKEL (reference sequence). In nucleotides, the CDR3 is TGTGCCAGCAGCTACGGGAGGGGGCGGGCACGAGCTTTCTTT. This sequence encodes CASSYGRGRARAFF.

This chain uses TRBV6-2 or TRBV6-3 with TRBJ2-7, with D perhaps matching TRBD2 (5 bases). V was trimmed by 5 bases and J by 3 bases, leaving 8 bases between them. Germline assignment: CDR1 MNHEY and CDR2 SVGEGT. The CDR3 is 12 amino acids. Here the CDR3 reads CASSILGYEQYF. The CDR3, as DNA: TGTGCCAGCAGTATACTAGGCTACGAGCAGTACTTC.

V is TRBV18 and J is TRBJ2-3, with D perhaps TRBD1 (6 bases). V shed 3 bases and J shed 4 bases, with 11 bases lying between them. The CDR3 covers 14 residues. The V gene's germline CDR1 is KGHSH and CDR2 LQKENI. The CDR3 nucleotides are TGTGCCAGCTCACCGGATACAGGGCCAGATACGCAGTATTTT. It yields the protein CASSPDTGPDTQYF.

This chain connects TRBV3-1 (or the pseudogene TRBV3-2) to TRBJ2-7; 7 nucleotides match TRBD2. This CDR3 comprises 14 residues. After removal of 5 bases from V and 2 bases from J, the junction contained 6 bases not matched to a gene. Germline V gene sequence: CDR1 LGHDT, CDR2 YNNKEL (reference sequence). CDR3 nucleotide sequence: TGTGCCAGCAGCTCGAGCGGGATGACCTACGAGCAGTACTTC. This translates into CASSSSGMTYEQYF.

The rearrangement uses TRBV2 and TRBJ2-3; the D is unclear. This CDR3 comprises 15 residues. Germline lookup yields CDR1 SNHLY and CDR2 FYNNEI. V was cut by 0 bases and J by 1 base, with 8 bases left in between. The CDR3 sequence: CASSEAGGGTDTQYF. The CDR3 region has the DNA TGTGCCAGCAGTGAAGCTGGCGGAGGCACAGATACGCAGTATTTT.

The V and J genes are TRBV5-6 and TRBJ1-6; TRBD1 matches at 10 bases. CDR3 length equals 15 residues. The ends lost 1 base at V and 14 bases at J; junction bases unmatched: 9. CDR1 and CDR2 from the germline V gene are SGHDT and YYEEEE. The CDR3 is CASSLFGTGESSLHF. CDR3 in DNA: TGTGCCAGCAGCTTGTTCGGGACAGGGGAGTCATCCCTCCACTTT.

The chain recombines TRBV27 with TRBJ2-1; 9 nucleotides agree with TRBD1. V shed 5 bases and J 7 bases; nucleotides not matched to a gene: 9. The CDR3 is made up of 15 amino acids. Per germline, CDR1 MNHEY and CDR2 SMNVEV (reference sequence). The CDR3 sequence: CASSERDRVENEQFF. DNA of the CDR3: TGTGCCAGCAGTGAAAGGGACAGGGTGGAAAATGAGCAGTTCTTC.

V and J are TRBV10-2 and TRBJ2-1, with 9 bases fitting TRBD2. There are 14 residues in the CDR3. The V segment lost 3 bases and the J segment 6 bases; nucleotides outside the gene matches: 3. Germline-derived CDR1 and CDR2 are WSHSY and SAAADI. CDR3 in DNA: TGCGCCAGCAGTGATAGCGGGAGTGGCAATGAGCAGTTCTTC. This sequence encodes CASSDSGSGNEQFF.

The table lists this clone with a count of one. V gene TRBV6-6 combines with J gene TRBJ2-7; tentative D call: TRBD1 (6 bases). Germline V lookup: CDR1 MNHNY, CDR2 SVGAGI (reference sequence). The V and J ends lost 8 bases and 5 bases respectively, with 16 bases between them. The CDR3 is 13 residues long. CDR3 coding DNA: TGTGCCAGCCGCCACCCGAACAGGGACGAGCAGTACTTC. Protein product: CASRHPNRDEQYF.